Sequencing of this T cell receptor (beta chain) was carried out in a study of T cells in Graves' hyperthyroidism and ophthalmopathy (dated by TCRdb to the late 2010s). The study in broad terms: Peripheral blood samples were taken at initial diagnosis, before any treatment was given. TCR V-J signatures able to tell the groups apart were searched for in a discovery cohort of 90 to 100 patients, of whom fewer than 45 had Graves' ophthalmopathy and some 60 had stable Graves' hyperthyroidism. Prospective prediction of ophthalmopathy was tested in an independent validation cohort consisting of about 20 hyperthyroidism patients and 17 patients who later progressed to ophthalmopathy. The 100 discovery patients were randomly split 7:3 into training and test sets. Thyroid tissue and blood T-cell repertoires from about 6 Graves' hyperthyroidism patients were also compared in the study. Following sampling, methimazole starting at 30 mg daily was given to hyperthyroidism patients, and high-dose intravenous methylprednisolone was given to ophthalmopathy patients. According to the paper, TCR Vbeta CDR3 sequencing was carried out on about 140 peripheral blood samples, which came from over 40 ophthalmopathy, approximately 78 hyperthyroidism and some 17 progressor patients. The investigation overall reported the following: A 13 V-J signature model separated ophthalmopathy from stable hyperthyroidism, with about 88% sensitivity and roughly 84% specificity in cross-validation and 80%/75% in testing. Most expanded thyroid clonotypes (frequency above 0.001) were also found in blood, which suggests that blood repertoires may mirror thyroid immune responses. In validation, the model predicted progression to ophthalmopathy a median of approximately 6.6 months before onset, with about 70% sensitivity and 72.22% specificity. Sample size was not statistically predetermined, and investigators were not blinded to group allocation.

This clonotype has more than one count but fewer than ten. The clone's antigen remains unknown. No much larger clonotype is one base removed from it; base qualities were not supplied. TCR beta CDR3 regions were amplified from RNA transcripts. For the first round of RT-PCR on the TCR CDR3, the HTBI primer set was used together with the Qiagen OneStep RT-PCR kit. Libraries were constructed in a second round of multiplex PCR, after which size selection and purification were carried out. Paired-end sequencing of the libraries was performed with 100 bp reads on an Illumina HiSeq2000. Concerning the study's data processing: SOAPnuke was used to process the raw data, removing reads that contained adapters or uncalled bases, had a mean Phred below 15, or lacked an exact match to the constant primer or identifier. High-quality paired reads were merged with COPE v1.2.5, and unique nucleotide sequences were defined as clonotypes. MiTCR v1.1 was used to align the clonotypes against IMGT TRBV, TRBD and TRBJ reference segments. The analysis was restricted to V-J combinations with a frequency above 0.0001, which together covered 99% to 99.2% of the repertoires. A TCS score was defined as the ratio between F50 (clonal expansion) and ExV (chaos), using BLOSUM62-based TCRdist between CDR3 peptides within each V-J. Welch's t-statistics and random forest reduced 450 to 600 V-J features to under 15, which were used in a naive Bayes classifier (R e1071). Using fastp trimming at Q25 and MiXCR clonotype assembly, TCRdb reanalyzed the public sequencing data and kept in-frame beta chains. Identical CDR3 protein sequences are pooled into one entry, listed with their most common genes and DNA. None of the V and J calls come from the authors' own analysis; TCRdb made them. Within this sample are approximately 700,000 distinct CDR3 sequences, with 16% of them counted one time only. Under 9.5% of the sample is taken by the ten largest.

The CDR3 sequence holds 11 residues, the cysteine and phenylalanine included. Only the CDR3 region is kept as DNA, spanning 33 bases read in frame from base 1. CDR1 and CDR2, per the germline V gene, are MNHNS and SASEGT. Trimming removed 4 bases from V and 6 bases from J, leaving 7 bases between the germline ends. Stable Graves' hyperthyroidism was defined as no progression to ophthalmopathy during 18 months of follow-up. Hyperthyroidism patients were newly diagnosed, with disease duration under 2 months, and aged 18 to 65 years. The study excluded patients with uncontrolled infections, other autoimmune diseases, pregnancy or lactation. Diagnoses were based on clinical symptoms, serum thyroxine and TRAb, thyroid ultrasound and orbital computed tomography. PBMCs were separated from under 12 ml of fresh peripheral blood using Ficoll-Paque density gradient centrifugation. Trizol reagent was used to extract total RNA, and RNA quality was then checked on an Agilent 2100 Bioanalyzer.

This receptor chain uses TRBV6-1 and TRBJ2-7; too little of a D gene remains to name it. Source material: blood. The TCR comes from a man in his late teens or twenties with Graves' hyperthyroidism. CDR3 region: CASSVGVEQYF. The DNA sequence is TGTGCCAGCAGTGTCGGAGTCGAGCAGTACTTC.